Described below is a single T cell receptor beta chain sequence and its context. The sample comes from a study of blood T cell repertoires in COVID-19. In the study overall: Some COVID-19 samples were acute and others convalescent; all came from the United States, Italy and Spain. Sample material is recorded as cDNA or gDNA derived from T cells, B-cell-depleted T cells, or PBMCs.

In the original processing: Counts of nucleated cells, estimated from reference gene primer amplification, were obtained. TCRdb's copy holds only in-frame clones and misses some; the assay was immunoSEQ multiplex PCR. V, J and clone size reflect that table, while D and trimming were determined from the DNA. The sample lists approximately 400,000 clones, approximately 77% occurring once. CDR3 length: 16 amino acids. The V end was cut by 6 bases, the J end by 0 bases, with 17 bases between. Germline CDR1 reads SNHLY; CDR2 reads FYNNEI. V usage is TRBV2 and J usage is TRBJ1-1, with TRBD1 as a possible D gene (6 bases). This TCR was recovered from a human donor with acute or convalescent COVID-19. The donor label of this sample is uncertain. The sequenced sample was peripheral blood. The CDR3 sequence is CASRAGRGRMNTEAFF. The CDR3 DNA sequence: TGTGCCAGCAGGGCCGGCAGGGGCCGGATGAACACTGAAGCTTTCTTT.